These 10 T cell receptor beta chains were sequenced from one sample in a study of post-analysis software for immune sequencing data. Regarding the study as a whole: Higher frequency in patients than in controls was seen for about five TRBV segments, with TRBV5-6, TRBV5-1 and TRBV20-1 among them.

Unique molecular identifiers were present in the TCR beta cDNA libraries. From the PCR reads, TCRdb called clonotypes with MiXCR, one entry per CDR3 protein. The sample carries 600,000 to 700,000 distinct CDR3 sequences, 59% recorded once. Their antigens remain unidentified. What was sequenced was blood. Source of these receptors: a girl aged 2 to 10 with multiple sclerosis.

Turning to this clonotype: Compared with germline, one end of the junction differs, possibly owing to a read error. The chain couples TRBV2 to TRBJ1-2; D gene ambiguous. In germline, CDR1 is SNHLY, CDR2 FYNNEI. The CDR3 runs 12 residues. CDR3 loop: CACRKDAHGYTF. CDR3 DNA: TGTGCCTGCAGGAAAGACGCCCATGGCTACACCTTC.

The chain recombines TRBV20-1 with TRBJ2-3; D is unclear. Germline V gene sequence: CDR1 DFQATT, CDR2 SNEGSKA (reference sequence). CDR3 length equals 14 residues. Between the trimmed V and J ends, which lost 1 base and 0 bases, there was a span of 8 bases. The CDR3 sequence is CSARVGPSTDTQYF. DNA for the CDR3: TGCAGTGCTAGAGTAGGACCTAGCACAGATACGCAGTATTTT.

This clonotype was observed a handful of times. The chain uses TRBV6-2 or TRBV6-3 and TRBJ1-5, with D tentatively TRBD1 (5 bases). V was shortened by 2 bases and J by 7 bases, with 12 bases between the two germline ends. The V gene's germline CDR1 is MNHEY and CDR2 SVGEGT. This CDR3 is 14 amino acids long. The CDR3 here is CASSYLNRQQPQHF. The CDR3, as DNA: TGTGCCAGCAGTTACCTGAACAGGCAACAGCCCCAGCATTTT.

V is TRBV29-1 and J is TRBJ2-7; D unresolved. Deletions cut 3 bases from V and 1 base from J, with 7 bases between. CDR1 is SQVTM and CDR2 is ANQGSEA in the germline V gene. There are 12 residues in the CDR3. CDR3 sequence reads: CSVEESSYEQYF. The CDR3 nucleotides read TGCAGCGTTGAGGAGTCTTCCTACGAGCAGTACTTC.

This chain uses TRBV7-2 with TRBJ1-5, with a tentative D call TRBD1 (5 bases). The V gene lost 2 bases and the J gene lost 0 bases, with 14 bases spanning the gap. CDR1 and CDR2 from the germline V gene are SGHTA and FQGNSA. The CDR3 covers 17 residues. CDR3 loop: CASSLTGGSYSNQPQHF. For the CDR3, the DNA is TGTGCCAGCAGCTTAACTGGGGGTTCCTATAGCAATCAGCCCCAGCATTTT.

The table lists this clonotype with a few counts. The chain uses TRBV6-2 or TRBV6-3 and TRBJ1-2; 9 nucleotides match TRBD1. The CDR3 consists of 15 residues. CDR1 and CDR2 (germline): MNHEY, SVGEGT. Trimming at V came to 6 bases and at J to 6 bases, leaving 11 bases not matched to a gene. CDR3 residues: CASRRASGTGNGYTF. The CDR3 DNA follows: TGTGCCAGCAGGCGAGCATCCGGGACAGGGAATGGCTACACCTTC.

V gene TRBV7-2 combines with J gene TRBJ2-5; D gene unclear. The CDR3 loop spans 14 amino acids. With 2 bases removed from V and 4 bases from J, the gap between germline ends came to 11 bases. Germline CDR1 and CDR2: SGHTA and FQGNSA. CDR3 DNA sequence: TGTGCCAGCAGCTTATCGGCGCGTAGAGAGACCCAGTACTTC. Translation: CASSLSARRETQYF.

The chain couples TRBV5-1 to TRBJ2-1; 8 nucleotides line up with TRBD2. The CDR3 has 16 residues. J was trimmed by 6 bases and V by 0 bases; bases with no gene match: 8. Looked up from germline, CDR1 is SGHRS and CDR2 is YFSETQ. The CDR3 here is CASSLGTGGNGNEQFF. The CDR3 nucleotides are TGCGCCAGCAGCTTGGGGACGGGAGGGAACGGCAATGAGCAGTTCTTC.

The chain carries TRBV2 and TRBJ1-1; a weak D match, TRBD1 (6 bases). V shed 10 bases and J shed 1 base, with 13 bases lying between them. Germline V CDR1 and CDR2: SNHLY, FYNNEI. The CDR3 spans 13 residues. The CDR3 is CATIRTANTEAFF. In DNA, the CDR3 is TGTGCCACCATCCGGACAGCGAACACTGAAGCTTTCTTT.

In nucleotides, the CDR3 is TGTGCCAGCAGTTTAAGCATCGGGACTAGCGAGACAGATACGCAGTATTTT. This codes for CASSLSIGTSETDTQYF. The chain links TRBV12-3 or TRBV12-4 to TRBJ2-3, with 10 bases matching TRBD2. Trimming at V came to 2 bases and at J to 3 bases, leaving 8 bases not matched to a gene. The CDR3 sequence is 17 residues long.